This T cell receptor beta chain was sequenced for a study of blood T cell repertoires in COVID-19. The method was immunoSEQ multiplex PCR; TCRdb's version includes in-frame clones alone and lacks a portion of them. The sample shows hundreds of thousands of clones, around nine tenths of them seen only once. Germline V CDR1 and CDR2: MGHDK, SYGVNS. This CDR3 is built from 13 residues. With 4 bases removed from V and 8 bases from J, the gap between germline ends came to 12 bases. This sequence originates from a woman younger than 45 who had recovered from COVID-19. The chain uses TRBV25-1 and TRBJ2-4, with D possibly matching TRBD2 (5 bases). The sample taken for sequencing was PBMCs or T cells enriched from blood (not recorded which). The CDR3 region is CASSVGMRDIQYF. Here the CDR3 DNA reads TGTGCCAGCAGTGTGGGGATGAGGGACATTCAGTACTTC.